A selection of T cell receptor beta chains follows, all from one sample in a study of shared clonotypes between healthy human individuals. Here immunoSEQ multiplex PCR was the method, and the copy in TCRdb shows in-frame clones only, minus some. This table has about 1.1 million clones, 70% to 85% appearing once. Sequenced: memory CD4+ T cells from PBMCs. The receptors come from a man aged 18 to 30 in good health. Some clones in this sample may be carry-over from other donors' samples. CDR3s include the opening cysteine and the closing phenylalanine or tryptophan. A D gene is named only where the DNA matches it firmly. Only some rows state a clone size, as once, few, many or a class for expanded clones.

clone size	V gene	J gene	D gene	CDR3 DNA	CDR3 protein
.	TRBV5-4	TRBJ2-3	TRBD2	TGTGCCAGCAGCCCCCGGAGCGGGAACACAGATACGCAGTATTTT	CASSPRSGNTDTQYF
.	TRBV9	TRBJ2-7	.	TGTGCCAGCAGCGTAGCTAGTGGGGCATGGAACGAGCAGTACTTC	CASSVASGAWNEQYF
few	TRBV10-3	TRBJ2-3	.	TGTGCCATCAGTGAAGCCACAGATACGCAGTATTTT	CAISEATDTQYF
.	TRBV9	TRBJ2-7	.	TGTGCCAGCAGCGGGGGACTGAGCTACGAGCAGTACTTC	CASSGGLSYEQYF
once	TRBV11-1	TRBJ2-3	TRBD2	TGTGCCAGCAGCCGACAACTAGCGGGAGGGTGGTCAGGAGATACGCAGTATTTT	CASSRQLAGGWSGDTQYF
.	TRBV5-1	TRBJ2-7	.	TGCGCCAGCAGCTTGGGGGCAGGGGCTTATTCCAGGGTCCCCTACGAGCAGTACTTC	CASSLGAGAYSRVPYEQYF
.	TRBV23-1	TRBJ2-3	.	TGCGCCAGCAGCCACATGCCCCCCAACGACCTAACGGCTCTCTGCACAGATACGCAGTATTTT	CASSHMPPNDLTALCTDTQYF
.	TRBV5-1	TRBJ2-1	TRBD2	TGCGCCAGCAGCCTTCGAGCGGGGAGGATGTACAATGAGCAGTTCTTC	CASSLRAGRMYNEQFF
.	TRBV2	TRBJ2-7	.	TGTGCCAGCAGTGAAATCCTGGGCTCCTACGAGCAGTACTTC	CASSEILGSYEQYF
once	TRBV19	TRBJ1-2	.	TGTGCCAGTAGTATCAACAGGGTTGTCTATGGCTACACCTTC	CASSINRVVYGYTF
few	TRBV12-5	TRBJ1-1	.	TGTGCTAGTGGTGCCCATTCTGAAGCTTTCTTT	CASGAHSEAFF
.	TRBV29-1	TRBJ1-2	.	TGCAGCGTTGAAGGCAGGGGCCGTAACTATGGCTACACCTTC	CSVEGRGRNYGYTF
.	TRBV5-5	TRBJ2-7	TRBD2	TGTGCCAGCAGCTTCCCCGCGGGGGTCCCCTACGAGCAGTACTTC	CASSFPAGVPYEQYF
.	TRBV19	TRBJ1-1	TRBD1	TGTGCCAGTAGTATAGATGGAGACAGGGCCGCTTTCTTT	CASSIDGDRAAFF
many	TRBV18	TRBJ2-3	.	TGTGCCAGCTCACCACTTGGTAGCGGTAGCACAGATACGCAGTATTTT	CASSPLGSGSTDTQYF
few	TRBV28	TRBJ2-1	TRBD1	TGTGCCAGCAGCCTTTACAGGGGGCCCTCTGAGGACCAGTTCTTC	CASSLYRGPSEDQFF
.	TRBV5-1	TRBJ2-7	.	TGCGCCAGCAGCACCGGGACGGGTGCGGAGCAGTACTTC	CASSTGTGAEQYF
few	TRBV5-4	TRBJ2-7	TRBD2	TGTGCCAGCAGCTTGGGGGGGACTAGCGGCTACGAGCAGTACTTC	CASSLGGTSGYEQYF
.	TRBV19	TRBJ2-6	.	TGTGCCAGTAGTATAGGGGGGCTTGGGGCCAACGTCCTGACTTTC	CASSIGGLGANVLTF
.	TRBV4-2	TRBJ2-7	.	TGTGCCAGCAGCGACATGGGAAGGCAGACCGGAGGGAACGAGCAGTACTTC	CASSDMGRQTGGNEQYF
.	TRBV7-2	TRBJ1-1	.	TGTGCCAGCAGCTTAGTAGGATCGGGGGGCGCGAGGGCTGAAGCTTTCTTT	CASSLVGSGGARAEAFF
.	TRBV15	TRBJ1-4	TRBD1	TGTGCCACCAGCAGGGCGACAGGGTTTAAGGAAAAACTGTTTTTT	CATSRATGFKEKLFF
few	TRBV11-2	TRBJ2-1	.	TGTGCCAGCAGCGGGGACCTCTACAATGAGCAGTTCTTC	CASSGDLYNEQFF
.	TRBV19	TRBJ2-1	.	TGTGCCAGTAGAGGTTCGCGGGACCCGACTAGGAATGAGCAGTTCTTC	CASRGSRDPTRNEQFF
.	TRBV2	TRBJ1-3	.	TGTGCCAGCAGTGAGGCTTCGGGGGCAAGAGGAAACACCATATATTTT	CASSEASGARGNTIYF
.	TRBV4-2	TRBJ2-1	.	TGTGCCAGCACCCCGCAGCCCGGCTTCAATTACAATGAGCAGTTCTTC	CASTPQPGFNYNEQFF
few	TRBV15	TRBJ2-1	TRBD2	TGTGCCACCAGCAGGGGTGGGACTAGCGTTAACAATGAGCAGTTCTTC	CATSRGGTSVNNEQFF
.	TRBV2	TRBJ2-1	.	TGTGCCAGCAGTGAACTGGGGAGCTCCTACAATGAGCAGTTCTTC	CASSELGSSYNEQFF
.	TRBV4-3	TRBJ2-5	.	TGCGCCAGCAGCCCCGCTGGAGAGAGTGGAGAGACCCAGTACTTC	CASSPAGESGETQYF
.	TRBV5-1	TRBJ2-7	.	TGCGCCAGCAGCTTGACTACCCCTCCGGGTCAGCAGTACTTC	CASSLTTPPGQQYF
once	TRBV11-3	TRBJ1-6	TRBD1	TGTGCCGTGGGGACAGTAGTCTCACCCCTCCACTTT	CAVGTVVSPLHF
once	TRBV5-1	TRBJ2-7	.	TGCGCCAGCAGCTCGGATCAGGGGGAGCAGTACTTC	CASSSDQGEQYF
.	TRBV5-8	TRBJ2-2	.	TGTGCCAGCAGCTTGTTGCGGCTGGGGCTGTTTTTT	CASSLLRLGLFF
.	TRBV29-1	TRBJ2-1	TRBD2	TGCAGCGTTGTGGGGGGAGGGTTCTCCAATGAGAAGTTCTTC	CSVVGGGFSNEKFF
.	TRBV5-1	TRBJ2-1	.	TGCGCCAGCAGCTTGGAAGGGGTATTCTACAATGAGCAGTTCTTC	CASSLEGVFYNEQFF
.	TRBV19	TRBJ2-3	TRBD2	TGTGCCAGTAGGAGATCTAGCGGGTTCCCGGATACGCAGTATTTT	CASRRSSGFPDTQYF
few	TRBV6-5	TRBJ2-3	TRBD1	TGTGCCAGCAGTCCCGGGACAGCGGCAGATACGCAGTATTTT	CASSPGTAADTQYF
.	TRBV19	TRBJ2-2	.	TGTGCCAGTAGTATAGGTTTCAGGAGCACCGGGGAGCTGTTTTTT	CASSIGFRSTGELFF
.	TRBV28	TRBJ2-7	.	TGTGCCAGCTATGGAGCGGGTTTCTCCTACGAGCAGTACTTC	CASYGAGFSYEQYF
.	TRBV4-2	TRBJ2-7	.	TGTGCCAGCAGCCAAGTTAGCCGGGCCTACGAGCAGTACTTC	CASSQVSRAYEQYF
.	TRBV7-9	TRBJ2-1	.	TGTGCCAGCAGCTTTTTCTCCTACAATGAGCAGTTCTTC	CASSFFSYNEQFF
.	TRBV5-4	TRBJ2-1	TRBD2	TGTGCCAGCAGGAGACTAGCGGGAGGCGATGAGCAGTTCTTC	CASRRLAGGDEQFF
.	TRBV28	TRBJ2-3	TRBD1	TGTGCCAGCAGTAAACAGGGGCCGAGGGCAGATACGCAGTATTTT	CASSKQGPRADTQYF
.	TRBV5-1	TRBJ2-5	TRBD1	TGCGCCAGCAGCGCGGGACAGGGGGGAGAGACCCAGTACTTC	CASSAGQGGETQYF
.	TRBV10-3	TRBJ2-2	.	TGTGCCATCCACGACCCGACCGGGGAGCTGTTTTTT	CAIHDPTGELFF
.	TRBV7-9	TRBJ2-3	TRBD2	TGTGCCAGCAGCCCCAGGGTGGTCACTAGCGGGACTTCCGGGTCCCATTTT	CASSPRVVTSGTSGSHF
.	TRBV19	TRBJ2-3	.	TGTGCCACTTCGTCAGGGGGACTAGACACAGATACGCAGTATTTT	CATSSGGLDTDTQYF
.	TRBV5-6	TRBJ1-5	.	TGTGCCAGCAGCTTCAGAGTGAATCAGCCCCAGCATTTT	CASSFRVNQPQHF
.	TRBV7-3	TRBJ2-3	TRBD1	TGTGCCAGCAGCGTACAGGGGGCGACAGATACGCAGTATTTT	CASSVQGATDTQYF
.	TRBV7-6	TRBJ2-5	TRBD2	TGTGCCAGCAGCTTATGGGGGAGGGCTGGAGAGACCCAGTACTTC	CASSLWGRAGETQYF
.	TRBV5-1	TRBJ2-7	.	TGCGCCAGCAGCTTGACAAACTCCTACGAGCAGTACTTC	CASSLTNSYEQYF
.	TRBV11-2	TRBJ1-2	.	TGTGCCAGCAGCCGCCGGGCTACCAACTATGGCTACACCTTC	CASSRRATNYGYTF
.	TRBV28	TRBJ2-1	.	TGTGCCAGCAGACGGGGGACTGCCTTTAATGAGCAGTTCTTC	CASRRGTAFNEQFF
once	TRBV7-9	TRBJ1-2	TRBD1	TGTGCCAGCAGCCCCCGGGGGCACGACAGGGCTCCGAACTATGGCTACACCTTC	CASSPRGHDRAPNYGYTF
.	TRBV5-4	TRBJ2-7	TRBD1	TGTGCCAGCAGCTTAGGGACAGGGACCTACGAGCAGTACTTC	CASSLGTGTYEQYF
few	TRBV7-8	TRBJ1-1	TRBD1	TGTGCCAGCAGCGACAGAAGGACCCAACAGGGGGGCACTGAAGCTTTCTTT	CASSDRRTQQGGTEAFF